The 9 T cell receptor beta chains below all came from one sample that was sequenced in a study of PD-L1 blockade in urothelial cancer. Sequencing was performed with immunoSEQ multiplex PCR; in TCRdb, only in-frame clones are kept and a portion is missing. The sample carries 90,000 or so clones, around 89% recorded once. Time point specified: pretreatment peripheral blood. The sample consisted of PBMCs, taken around atezolizumab (anti-PD-L1) treatment. Every receptor here comes from a man in his 60s with urothelial cancer.

The gene calls are TRBV19 and TRBJ1-1; TRBD1 matches at 9 bases. V trimming: 4 bases; J trimming: 10 bases; junction bases outside the gene matches: 4. CDR3 length: 12 residues. CDR1 and CDR2 (germline): LNHDA, SQIVND (reference sequence). The CDR3 nucleotides are TGTGCCAGTAGTACACCGGGACAGGGAGCTTTCTTT. Translated, it gives CASSTPGQGAFF.

This chain uses TRBV30 with TRBJ2-7, with D unclear. Germline V gives CDR1 GTSNPN, CDR2 SVGIG (reference sequence). The length of the CDR3 is 10 residues. The V gene lost 0 bases and the J gene lost 6 bases, with 3 bases spanning the gap. This CDR3 is CAWSVREQYF. For the CDR3, the DNA is TGTGCCTGGAGTGTTCGCGAGCAGTACTTC.

Only one count was recorded for this clone. V usage is TRBV5-4 and J usage is TRBJ2-5; 11 bases are a match to TRBD2. From germline, CDR1 is SGHNT and CDR2 YYREEE (reference sequence). V gave up 4 bases and J gave up 0 bases; unmatched junction bases: 5. This CDR3 comprises 16 residues. The CDR3 loop is CASSPVSGGDQETQYF. CDR3 nucleotides: TGTGCCAGCAGCCCCGTTAGCGGGGGGGACCAAGAGACCCAGTACTTC.

The gene calls are TRBV15 and TRBJ2-7; a weak D match, TRBD1 (6 bases). CDR1 and CDR2 from the germline V gene are LNHNV and YYDKDF (reference sequence). The CDR3 contains 13 residues. The V gene lost 3 bases and the J gene lost 4 bases, with 10 bases spanning the gap. The CDR3 spells CATSRGRGYEQYF. The CDR3 region has the DNA TGTGCCACCAGCAGGGGCAGGGGATACGAGCAGTACTTC.

The V gene is TRBV28, the J gene TRBJ2-7, with D tentatively TRBD2 (6 bases). The germline gives CDR1 MDHEN, CDR2 SYDVKM. The CDR3 consists of 12 residues. V dropped 3 bases and J dropped 6 bases, with 9 bases sitting between them. The CDR3 is CASSFSGGEQYF. The CDR3, as DNA: TGTGCCAGCAGTTTTTCCGGGGGCGAGCAGTACTTC.

The chain uses TRBV7-3 and TRBJ2-3; D call uncertain. The CDR3 runs to 12 residues. In germline, CDR1 is SGHTA, CDR2 FQGTGA. The ends were cut back, 2 bases at V and 3 bases at J, with 3 bases in the middle. The DNA of the CDR3 is TGTGCCAGCAGCTTACGTACAGATACGCAGTATTTT. Translating it yields CASSLRTDTQYF.

Only one count was recorded for this clone. The chain links TRBV7-2 to TRBJ2-7, with 10 bases aligning to TRBD1. From germline, CDR1 is SGHTA and CDR2 FQGNSA. Trimming removed 1 base from V and 3 bases from J; junction bases left unmatched: 12. The length of the CDR3 is 18 residues. The CDR3 region is CASSLGRRGGDRGYEQYF. Here the CDR3 DNA reads TGTGCCAGCAGCTTAGGGCGTCGGGGGGGGGACAGGGGCTACGAGCAGTACTTC.

The chain's CDR3 is CASGLGQGAINEQFF. The CDR3 DNA reads as TGTGCTAGTGGTTTAGGACAGGGGGCTATCAATGAGCAGTTCTTC. J is TRBJ2-1 and V is TRBV12-5; TRBD1 matches 11 bases. The CDR3 contains 15 residues. In germline, CDR1 is LGHNT, CDR2 FRNRAP. The J segment lost 6 bases and the V segment lost 3 bases, leaving 4 bases of the junction unmatched.

The rearrangement joins TRBV5-4 to TRBJ2-2; 12 bases match TRBD1. J was trimmed by 4 bases and V by 4 bases; bases with no gene match: 2. Germline loops: CDR1 SGHNT, CDR2 YYREEE (reference sequence). The CDR3 has 15 amino acids. In DNA, the CDR3 is TGTGCCAGCAGCCTGGGACAGGGGGCCACCGGGGAGCTGTTTTTT. Translated: CASSLGQGATGELFF.